Sequencing of this T cell receptor (beta chain) was carried out in a study of cytomegalovirus exposure and HLA in healthy donors. Points from the study as a whole: What TCR beta sequences reportedly achieved was accurate prediction of HLA-A and HLA-B alleles in most subjects. Most TCRs appeared rarely, but some public TCRs recurred in many donors. Presence/absence analyses assumed roughly uniform sequencing depth across donors, which may not hold.

As for the donors, each was a healthy bone marrow donor. Germline loops: CDR1 MGHRA, CDR2 YSYEKL. The V end lost 5 bases, the J end lost 6 bases, and 5 bases lay between the germline ends. The CDR3 consists of 12 residues. With respect to this clone: Its antigen is not identified.

With 60 Vbeta and 13 Jbeta primers, the PCR was carried out. Only in-frame clones appear in the TCRdb table, and some are missing; sequencing was by immunoSEQ multiplex PCR. The sample lists over 95,000 clones; about 70% were seen once. The sequencing sample was made of PBMCs. This chain joins TRBV4-1 and TRBJ1-6; D gene ambiguous. The sequence derives from a woman in her 40s in good health and CMV-seropositive. CDR3 residues: CASSTVNSPLHF. In nucleotides, the CDR3 is TGCGCCAGCAGCACAGTTAATTCACCCCTCCACTTT.